These T cell receptor beta chains were read from a single sample in a study of blood T cells in healthy people across ages. TCRdb re-analysed the 5' RACE reads in MiXCR, keeping a single row per CDR3 protein. The profile shows about 780,000 distinct CDR3 sequences, about 59% of them singletons. Sequencing input: blood. These receptors came from a man aged 25 to 45 in good health. Each CDR3 is given with its conserved first and last residue. The D gene is left open where the match is weak. For some rows the clone size is stated as once, few or many, or as a class when expanded; others skip it.

j_call	v_call	clone_size	d_call	cdr3_nt	cdr3_aa
TRBJ1-2	TRBV3-1	NA	NA	TGTGCCAGCAGCCCCTTGAGGGGTTCTGGCTACACCTTC	CASSPLRGSGYTF
TRBJ2-1	TRBV12-3/TRBV12-4	NA	NA	TGTGCCAGCAGTCTAAGCGGCAGGGGAGAGACCCAGTTCTTC	CASSLSGRGETQFF
TRBJ2-1	TRBV7-2	few	NA	TGTGCCAGCAGCTTAAGGGTGGTGGGTGAGCAGTTCTTC	CASSLRVVGEQFF
TRBJ2-7	TRBV29-1	NA	NA	TGCAGCGTTGAGGCGGGGTTATCCTACGAGCAGTACTTC	CSVEAGLSYEQYF
TRBJ2-7	TRBV15	NA	TRBD1	TGTGTCACCAGCAGATTACCTGGGACAGGGGGCGTGGGGTACGAGCAGTACTTC	CVTSRLPGTGGVGYEQYF
TRBJ2-3	TRBV6-2/TRBV6-3	many	NA	TGTGCCAGCAGTTATATAACGCGCACTAGCACAGATACGCAGTATTTT	CASSYITRTSTDTQYF
TRBJ2-1	TRBV2	NA	TRBD2	TGTGCCAGCAGGATGGTAGCGGGGGGTTACAATGAGCAGTTCTTC	CASRMVAGGYNEQFF
TRBJ2-7	TRBV4-3	NA	TRBD2	TGCGCCAGCAGCCAACGGGCTAGCGGGGGGCCGAACTACGAGCAGTACTTC	CASSQRASGGPNYEQYF
TRBJ2-1	TRBV7-3	NA	NA	TGTGCCAGCAGTCTACGGACTTCCAGCATCCATGAGCAGTTCTTC	CASSLRTSSIHEQFF
TRBJ2-7	TRBV28	NA	NA	TGTGCCAGCAGTAGCCCCCATGGTGTCCGTTACGAGCAGTACTTC	CASSSPHGVRYEQYF
TRBJ2-3	TRBV10-3	NA	NA	TGTGCCATCAGTGTAGGTCTATCCGCAGATACGCAGTATTTT	CAISVGLSADTQYF
TRBJ1-5	TRBV2	NA	NA	TGTGCCAGCAGTGAACACCAGGCTAGCAATCAGCCCCAGCATTTT	CASSEHQASNQPQHF
TRBJ2-3	TRBV12-3/TRBV12-4	NA	NA	TGTGCCAGCAGTTTAGTAACAGGGAGCACAGATACGCAGTATTTT	CASSLVTGSTDTQYF
TRBJ2-4	TRBV6-1	once	TRBD2	TGTGCCAGCCGAACGGGGCTAGCGGGGGGCGGGGGCAAAAACATTCAGTACTTC	CASRTGLAGGGGKNIQYF
TRBJ1-4	TRBV20-1	NA	TRBD1	TGCAGTGCTACCCAGGACAGGGCTAATGAAAAACTGTTTTTT	CSATQDRANEKLFF
TRBJ2-3	TRBV7-9	NA	NA	TGTGCCAGCGTGGGACCCCTCACAGATACGCAGTATTTT	CASVGPLTDTQYF
TRBJ2-1	TRBV27	few	NA	TGTGCCAGCAGTTTCGCGCCATCCTCCTACAATGAGCAGTTCTTC	CASSFAPSSYNEQFF
TRBJ2-3	TRBV25-1	NA	NA	TGTGCCAGCAGTGATTCGATAATCAGCCCGTCTTGGACAGATACGCAGTATTTT	CASSDSIISPSWTDTQYF
TRBJ2-5	TRBV7-2	NA	NA	TGTGCCAGCAGCTTAGCTTCAAGGTTGGAGACCCAGTACTTC	CASSLASRLETQYF
TRBJ1-5	TRBV29-1	NA	TRBD1	TGCAGCACGGGACAGGGGCGGGAACAGCCCCAGCATTTT	CSTGQGREQPQHF
TRBJ2-7	TRBV3-1	NA	NA	TGTGCCAGCAGCCTTGGACAGGAGGGCTTTGAGGAGCAGTACTTC	CASSLGQEGFEEQYF
TRBJ2-7	TRBV10-3	NA	NA	TGTGCCATCAAGGGGGAGGGTGAGCAGTACTTC	CAIKGEGEQYF
TRBJ1-4	TRBV4-3	NA	TRBD1	TGCGCCAGCAGCCAAGAGATAGGGGACAGGCCGAATGAAAAACTGTTTTTT	CASSQEIGDRPNEKLFF
TRBJ2-1	TRBV24-1	NA	NA	TGTGCCACCAGTGAGTCCCTAGGGACCAGCTCCTACAATGAGCAGTTCTTC	CATSESLGTSSYNEQFF
TRBJ2-3	TRBV12-3/TRBV12-4	NA	TRBD2	TGTGCCAGCAGCCCTAGCGGGGCTTACACAGATACGCAGTATTTT	CASSPSGAYTDTQYF